Following are 7 T cell receptor beta chains from one sample sequenced in a study of OX40 agonist ivuxolimab in advanced cancers. Library preparation employed the immunoSEQ multiplex PCR assay. TCRdb took over this immuneACCESS table, retaining in-frame rearrangements with V and J assigned. Such tables are incomplete; in checked studies, under half of the missing clones stem from an unresolved V gene, and the remainder is unexplained. This sample is represented by 60,000 to 70,000 clones; 70% to 90% of them were singletons. The leading ten clones occupy approximately 0.3% of the sample. The sequences come from CD4+ or CD8+ T cells sorted from blood, collected in a trial of the OX40 agonist ivuxolimab. The source is an adult with an advanced solid tumor such as melanoma, head and neck, liver or kidney cancer.

This clone was seen a single time. The V call is TRBV28, the J call TRBJ2-2; the match to TRBD1 covers 9 bases. With 11 bases clipped from V and 4 bases from J, the junction kept 8 bases outside the gene matches. Germline assignment: CDR1 MDHEN and CDR2 SYDVKM. The CDR3 extends over 14 amino acids. CDR3 residues: CAYGTGLPTGELFF. The CDR3 nucleotides read TGTGCCTACGGGACAGGGCTCCCCACCGGGGAGCTGTTTTTT.

This chain joins TRBV4-1 and TRBJ1-5; 9 bases align to TRBD1. Unmatched junction bases numbered 9, after V lost 1 base and J lost 5 bases. Germline-derived CDR1 and CDR2 are MGHRA and YSYEKL. This CDR3 contains 17 residues. CDR3 DNA sequence: TGCGCCAGCAGCCAAGGCCATACCGGGACAGGGCATCAGCCCCAGCATTTT. Protein product: CASSQGHTGTGHQPQHF.

In this sample, this clone turned up once. The gene calls are TRBV10-3 and TRBJ1-1; a possible D gene is TRBD1 (6 bases). Trimming removed 2 bases from V and 2 bases from J, with 12 bases in between. The CDR3 is 15 residues long. The germline CDR1 and CDR2 sequences are ENHRY and SYGVKD. CDR3 DNA sequence: TGTGCCATCAGTGAGGGGGGCGGGACAAACACTGAAGCTTTCTTT. Its translation: CAISEGGGTNTEAFF.

V is TRBV5-8 and J is TRBJ1-4; D uncertain. The CDR3 is 14 residues long. Per germline, CDR1 SGHTS and CDR2 YDEGEE. Trimming stripped 4 bases from V and 4 bases from J, with 11 bases between. This CDR3 reads CASSRKGGNEKLFF. The DNA of the CDR3 is TGTGCCAGCAGCCGCAAGGGCGGTAATGAAAAACTGTTTTTT.

The rearrangement links TRBV7-4 to TRBJ2-6; D gene uncertain. In germline, CDR1 is SGHVT, CDR2 SQSDAQ. Trimming removed 4 bases from V and 5 bases from J, with 21 bases in between. The CDR3 length is 18 residues. CDR3 coding DNA: TGTGCCAGCAGCTATTACGGTCGCTCACAAAGTCGGGCCAACGTCCTGACTTTC. The encoded protein is CASSYYGRSQSRANVLTF. The full variable domain, completed using reference TRBV7-4 and TRBJ2-6, is GAGVSQSPRYKVAKRGRDVALRCDSISGHVTLYWYRQTLGQGSEVLTYSQSDAQRDKSGRPSGRFSAERPERSVSTLKIQRTEQGDSAVYLCASSYYGRSQSRANVLTFGAGSRLTVL.

This chain links TRBV15 with TRBJ2-1; TRBD2 aligns across 7 bases. CDR1 LNHNV and CDR2 YYDKDF come from the germline V gene (reference sequence). V was clipped by 0 bases and J by 2 bases; unmatched bases: 13. This CDR3 has 19 amino acids. This CDR3 is CATSRDVPVASGAYNEQFF. In DNA form, the CDR3 reads TGTGCCACCAGCAGAGATGTCCCGGTGGCTAGCGGTGCCTACAATGAGCAGTTCTTC.

This chain links TRBV6-5 with TRBJ1-2; no definite D call. The CDR3 is 13 residues long. The germline CDR1 and CDR2 sequences are MNHEY and SVGAGI. V was clipped by 8 bases and J by 4 bases, with 14 bases between them. The CDR3 sequence: CASQSPRTYGYTF. In nucleotides, the CDR3 is TGTGCCAGCCAATCGCCCCGGACCTATGGCTACACCTTC.